These 13 T cell receptor beta chains were all obtained from the same sample, sequenced in a study of T-cell memory formation after mild COVID-19. One entry per CDR3 protein, called by TCRdb with MiXCR from the 5' RACE reads. The data show fewer than 250,000 distinct CDR3 sequences, 15% seen once. The sample consisted of PBMCs or a T cell subset sorted from them (not recorded which). All receptors come from an adult woman who had mild COVID-19 (a few samples of this study predate the infection). Cell type and time point are not known.

This clonotype was counted a few times. The rearrangement uses TRBV30 and TRBJ1-1; D not resolved. CDR3 size: 14 residues. V dropped 2 bases and J dropped 4 bases, with 14 bases sitting between them. Germline V lookup: CDR1 GTSNPN, CDR2 SVGIG (reference sequence). Here the CDR3 DNA reads TGTGCCTGGAGTACGGGCCAAACCCTCACTGAAGCTTTCTTT. Its translation is CAWSTGQTLTEAFF.

This clonotype was observed a few times. The chain combines TRBV25-1 with TRBJ2-3; 9 positions agree with TRBD2. This CDR3 spans 14 amino acids. CDR1 MGHDK and CDR2 SYGVNS come from the germline V gene. Germline trimming cut 8 bases from V and 5 bases from J; bases unmatched to any gene: 8. CDR3 DNA sequence: TGTGCCAGCGCAACTAGCGGGTCAGGAGATACGCAGTATTTT. Translation: CASATSGSGDTQYF. Drawing the rest from reference TRBV25-1 and TRBJ2-3, the complete variable domain is EADIYQTPRYLVIGTGKKITLECSQTMGHDKMYWYQQDPGMELHLIHYSYGVNSTEKGDLSSESTVSRIRTEHFPLTLESARPSHTSQYLCASATSGSGDTQYFGPGTRLTVL.

This clonotype was found a few times. The V and J genes are TRBV20-1 and TRBJ2-5, with 9 bases matching TRBD2. The CDR3 runs to 13 residues. Trimming at V came to 6 bases and at J to 3 bases, leaving 5 bases not matched to a gene. Germline V gene data show CDR1 as DFQATT and CDR2 as SNEGSKA (reference sequence). CDR3 sequence: CSASSGGKETQYF. CDR3 sequence (DNA): TGCAGTGCCAGTAGCGGGGGAAAAGAGACCCAGTACTTC.

This clonotype has just a few counts. V and J are TRBV12-3 or TRBV12-4 and TRBJ2-4, with D possibly being TRBD1 (6 bases). The CDR3 extends over 17 amino acids. V dropped 5 bases and J dropped 2 bases, with 19 bases sitting between them. The CDR3 region has the DNA TGTGCCAGCAGTCCAGGAAGGGCAGGGGTTACCAAAAACATTCAGTACTTC. The encoded protein is CASSPGRAGVTKNIQYF.

J is TRBJ2-3 and V is TRBV7-2; 12 positions agree with TRBD2. V gave up 0 bases and J gave up 7 bases; unmatched junction bases: 11. This CDR3 has 18 residues. CDR1 and CDR2 from the germline V gene are SGHTA and FQGNSA. CDR3 region: CASSLAPATSGGMHTQYF. CDR3 nucleotides: TGTGCCAGCAGCTTAGCCCCCGCTACTAGCGGGGGGATGCATACGCAGTATTTT. Combining the CDR3 with reference TRBV7-2 and TRBJ2-3 gives the whole variable domain GAGVSQSPSNKVTEKGKDVELRCDPISGHTALYWYRQSLGQGLEFLIYFQGNSAPDKSGLPSDRFSAERTGGSVSTLTIQRTQQEDSAVYLCASSLAPATSGGMHTQYFGPGTRLTVL.

This clonotype qualifies as medium-sized. The J gene is TRBJ2-2, the V gene TRBV9; D might be TRBD2 (6 bases). The germline V gene has CDR1 SGDLS and CDR2 YYNGEE. The CDR3 loop spans 16 amino acids. V was shortened by 0 bases and J by 6 bases, with 15 bases between the two germline ends. Here the CDR3 reads CASSVVGGMSAGELFF. In DNA, the CDR3 is TGTGCCAGCAGCGTAGTTGGGGGGATGTCGGCCGGGGAGCTGTTTTTT.

The chain combines TRBV5-1 with TRBJ2-7; a weak D match, TRBD2 (6 bases). V was shortened by 0 bases and J by 3 bases, with 13 bases between the two germline ends. Germline CDR1 and CDR2: SGHRS and YFSETQ. This CDR3 spans 15 amino acids. This chain's CDR3 is CASSLVVGGDYEQYF. The CDR3 bases are TGCGCCAGCAGCTTGGTGGTCGGAGGGGACTACGAGCAGTACTTC. The full variable domain, with the rest looked up from reference TRBV5-1 and TRBJ2-7, is KAGVTQTPRYLIKTRGQQVTLSCSPISGHRSVSWYQQTPGQGLQFLFEYFSETQRNKGNFPGRFSGRQFSNSRSEMNVSTLELGDSALYLCASSLVVGGDYEQYFGPGTRLTVT.

This clonotype showed up just a few times. The chain carries TRBV30 and TRBJ2-3; 7 bases match TRBD2. The CDR3 totals 14 residues. V shed 4 bases, J shed 3 bases, and the junction held 7 bases outside the gene matches. Germline V gene data show CDR1 as GTSNPN and CDR2 as SVGIG (reference sequence). CDR3 region: CAWNPRGTTDTQYF. CDR3 nucleotides: TGTGCCTGGAATCCGCGGGGGACTACAGATACGCAGTATTTT.

The CDR3 coding sequence is TGTGCCAGCAGCCAAGAAGGACTAGCGGGAGTGGCGGAGCTGTTTTTT. Translating gives CASSQEGLAGVAELFF. The chain recombines TRBV4-2 with TRBJ2-2, with 13 nucleotides matching TRBD2. This CDR3 contains 16 residues. V trimming: 0 bases; J trimming: 10 bases; junction bases outside the gene matches: 5. The germline CDR1 and CDR2 sequences are LGHNA and YNFKEQ.

V and J are TRBV6-5 and TRBJ2-5; possible D gene TRBD1, 6 bases. V was shortened by 6 bases and J by 2 bases, with 13 bases between the two germline ends. Germline CDR1 and CDR2: MNHEY and SVGAGI. This CDR3 is 14 amino acids long. For the CDR3, the DNA is TGTGCCAGCAGGCGCCGAGGACAGCAAGAGACCCAGTACTTC. Its translation: CASRRRGQQETQYF.

The rearrangement joins TRBV6-5 to TRBJ1-5; D gene uncertain. Germline values: CDR1 MNHEY, CDR2 SVGAGI. The V gene lost 7 bases and the J gene lost 2 bases, with 9 bases spanning the gap. The CDR3 is made up of 13 amino acids. Here the CDR3 reads CASKVGGNQPQHF. In DNA form, the CDR3 reads TGTGCCAGCAAAGTCGGAGGCAATCAGCCCCAGCATTTT.

The sample holds many counts of this clonotype. The chain carries TRBV4-3 and TRBJ2-1; TRBD2 matches 9 bases. The CDR3 extends over 17 amino acids. The V segment lost 4 bases and the J segment 6 bases; nucleotides outside the gene matches: 13. From germline, CDR1 is LGHNA and CDR2 YSLEER. CDR3 residues: CASSRRSSGTTVNEQFF. CDR3 coding DNA: TGCGCCAGCAGCCGTCGCTCTAGCGGGACTACCGTCAATGAGCAGTTCTTC.

This clonotype was observed at least ten times. The chain couples TRBV7-2 to TRBJ1-6; D possibly corresponds to TRBD1 (5 bases). There are 15 residues in the CDR3. The V end lost 5 bases, the J end lost 8 bases, and 16 bases lay between the germline ends. Germline loops: CDR1 SGHTA, CDR2 FQGNSA. CDR3 coding DNA: TGTGCCAGCAGCACCCGGACACAGACCTATTCACCCCTCCACTTT. Translating it yields CASSTRTQTYSPLHF.